These T cell receptor beta chains were read from a single sample in a study of control samples from healthy donors and cancer patients. The table came from immunoSEQ multiplex PCR; TCRdb's copy has only in-frame clones and leaves some out. The table includes some 200,000 clones, roughly 94% detected once. Sequenced input: blood. All receptors derive from a man in his forties or fifties in good health. Both conserved end residues are part of each CDR3. The D gene is left open where the match is weak. The size field is filled for only some rows; it gives once, few, many or a size class.

d_call j_call clone_size v_call cdr3_nt cdr3_aa
. TRBJ2-5 . TRBV5-1 TGCGCCAGCAGCTTAGACAGCGTCCAAGAGACCCAGTACTTC CASSLDSVQETQYF
TRBD1 TRBJ2-5 . TRBV6-2/TRBV6-3 TGTGCCAGCAGCCTAGGGGGCGGTTTAGCGACCCAGTACTTC CASSLGGGLATQYF
. TRBJ1-5 . TRBV7-2 TGTGCCAGCAGCTCTTTGGGCAGGGTGCATCAGCCCCAGCATTTT CASSSLGRVHQPQHF
. TRBJ2-3 . TRBV18 TGTGCCAGCTTTCTTATCATAACGGAGGATACGCAGTATTTT CASFLIITEDTQYF
TRBD1 TRBJ1-6 . TRBV11-2 TGTGCCAGCAGCTACAGGGGGCGCGGTTCACCCCTCCACTTT CASSYRGRGSPLHF
TRBD1 TRBJ2-2 . TRBV18 TGTGCCAGCTCACCCCGACAGGGGAACACCGGGGAGCTGTTTTTT CASSPRQGNTGELFF
. TRBJ1-6 . TRBV5-4 TGTGCCAGCAGCTTGGGGAGCTCCTATAATTCACCCCTCCACTTT CASSLGSSYNSPLHF
TRBD2 TRBJ2-3 . TRBV6-4 TGTGCCAGCAGTCAGAAACCGCGGGGGAACACAGATACGCAGTATTTT CASSQKPRGNTDTQYF
. TRBJ2-2 . TRBV3-1/TRBV3-2 TGTGCCAGCAGCCAAGATGAGAGCGGGGAGCTGTTTTTT CASSQDESGELFF
TRBD2 TRBJ2-3 . TRBV6-6 TGTGCCAGCAGTCCCCGGGCTAGCGGGAGAAGCACAGATACGCAGTATTTT CASSPRASGRSTDTQYF
TRBD2 TRBJ2-5 . TRBV5-1 TGCGCCAGCAGCCCTGGACTAGCGGGGTTCCAAGAGACCCAGTACTTC CASSPGLAGFQETQYF
TRBD1 TRBJ2-5 once TRBV7-2 TGTGCCAGCAGCTCCAGGACAGGGGGCGAGACCCAGTACTTC CASSSRTGGETQYF
TRBD2 TRBJ2-7 . TRBV6-8 TGTGCCAGCAGTTACTTTCTAGCGGGGGCGAGTTTAGGAACGGACGAGCAGTACTTC CASSYFLAGASLGTDEQYF
. TRBJ1-5 . TRBV6-4 TGTGCCAGCAGTGATCAGGCAGGGAGTCAGCCCCAGCATTTT CASSDQAGSQPQHF
. TRBJ1-3 . TRBV15 TGTGCCACCAGGAGCTCTGGAAACACCATATATTTT CATRSSGNTIYF
TRBD1 TRBJ1-2 . TRBV10-3 TGTGCCATCAGTGAGTTACAGGGGGCAGGCGGCTACACCTTC CAISELQGAGGYTF
TRBD1 TRBJ2-3 . TRBV10-2 TGCGCCAGCAACCCGACAGGGGGCTACTCGGATACGCAGTATTTT CASNPTGGYSDTQYF
. TRBJ2-3 . TRBV19 TGTGCCAGTCGTCGGAGTGGGACAGATACGCAGTATTTT CASRRSGTDTQYF
. TRBJ1-5 . TRBV4-2 TGTGCCAGCAGCCAAGAGGGGGAGGGCAATCAGCCCCAGCATTTT CASSQEGEGNQPQHF
. TRBJ1-1 . TRBV28 TGTGCCAGCAGTTGGGACCTGGGGACTGAAGCTTTCTTT CASSWDLGTEAFF
TRBD1 TRBJ1-6 . TRBV27 TGTGCCAGCAGTTTGGGAACAGGGGGCGCGTATCCACCCCTCCACTTT CASSLGTGGAYPPLHF
. TRBJ2-2 . TRBV7-9 TGTGCCAGCAGCTTGACTGTAAACACCGGGGAGCTGTTTTTT CASSLTVNTGELFF
TRBD1 TRBJ1-1 . TRBV27 TGTGCCAGCAGTAAAGGACAGGTGGACAACACTGAAGCTTTCTTT CASSKGQVDNTEAFF
TRBD1 TRBJ1-5 . TRBV4-1 TGCGCCAGCAGAGGGACAGATAGCAATCAGCCCCAGCATTTT CASRGTDSNQPQHF
TRBD1 TRBJ1-2 . TRBV19 TGTGCCAGTACCTTTTCGGGGACAGGGTCCGCCTATGGCTACACCTTC CASTFSGTGSAYGYTF
. TRBJ1-5 . TRBV13 TGTGCCAGCAGCTCTGGACGGTATAGCAATCAGCCCCAGCATTTT CASSSGRYSNQPQHF
. TRBJ1-3 . TRBV19 TGTGCCAGTAGTATTTCCCCTCCGGTTGGAATATCTGGAAACACCATATATTTT CASSISPPVGISGNTIYF
. TRBJ1-5 . TRBV5-1 TGCGCCAGCAGTCCCGGGACCCCCAATCAGCCCCAGCATTTT CASSPGTPNQPQHF
. TRBJ1-4 . TRBV5-6 TGTGCCAGCAGCTCGGAGGCCTGGGAGGAAAAACTGTTTTTT CASSSEAWEEKLFF
. TRBJ2-6 . TRBV6-1 TGTGCCAGCAGTGAAGAAGTGGCCGCCAACGTCCTGACTTTC CASSEEVAANVLTF
. TRBJ2-5 . TRBV6-5 TGTGCCAGCAGGAGGGTTTCGCGGGAGACCCAGTACTTC CASRRVSRETQYF
TRBD2 TRBJ2-1 . TRBV19 TGTGCCAGTAGTCTCTCCTGGCGGGGGGCCATCAGCTCCTACAATGAGCAGTTCTTC CASSLSWRGAISSYNEQFF
. TRBJ1-3 . TRBV9 TGTGCCAGCAGCGCTGATAGGGACGTGGGAAACACCATATATTTT CASSADRDVGNTIYF
TRBD1 TRBJ1-6 once TRBV15 TGTGCCACCAGCAGGGACAGGGTGGAACCCCTCCACTTT CATSRDRVEPLHF
TRBD1 TRBJ2-2 few TRBV5-6 TGTGCCAGCAGCTTACGGACAGGGACGACGAACACCGGGGAGCTGTTTTTT CASSLRTGTTNTGELFF
. TRBJ2-3 . TRBV24-1 TGTGCCACCAGTGACCTTTCGGGACGGAAACACTTTACGCAGTATTTT CATSDLSGRKHFTQYF
. TRBJ2-6 . TRBV19 TGTGCCAGTACCGCGAATATTGGGGCCAACGTCCTGACTTTC CASTANIGANVLTF
TRBD1 TRBJ1-5 . TRBV28 TGTGCCAGCAGTTTTAGGGGGCCGCCTCAGCCCCAGCATTTT CASSFRGPPQPQHF
. TRBJ2-1 . TRBV29-1 TGCAGCGCCGAGGGCTCCGTAGATGAGCAGTTCTTC CSAEGSVDEQFF
. TRBJ1-2 . TRBV9 TGTGCCAGCAGCCCCCAAGGGACCGATCGTTATGGCTACACCTTC CASSPQGTDRYGYTF